The 27 T cell receptor beta chains below all came from one sample that was sequenced in a study of blood T cells in healthy people across ages. Sample-barcoded 5' priming and a J-beta primer mix drove a second PCR of 7 to 11 cycles. Via MiXCR, TCRdb re-called the 5' RACE reads, giving one row per CDR3 protein. Among 1,800,000 or so distinct CDR3 sequences listed, about two fifths were seen once. Sequencing was performed on blood. These receptors were obtained from a human donor in good health.

This clonotype was counted a few times. The chain is built from TRBV12-3 or TRBV12-4 and TRBJ1-2; TRBD1 aligns across 8 bases. J lost 8 bases, V lost 4 bases, and 6 bases had no gene match. This CDR3 contains 13 residues. This chain's CDR3 is CASSSGTGHGYTF. CDR3 nucleotides: TGTGCCAGCAGTTCCGGGACAGGACACGGCTACACCTTC.

The CDR3 loop is CASSLGGSTVGRYEQYF. The CDR3 DNA sequence: TGCGCCAGCAGCTTGGGGGGTTCGACAGTAGGGAGATACGAGCAGTACTTC. The gene calls are TRBV5-1 and TRBJ2-7; D may be TRBD1 or TRBD2 (5 bases each). This CDR3 contains 17 residues. Trimming shortened V by 0 bases and J by 4 bases, and 20 bases separated the two germline ends. Germline lookup yields CDR1 SGHRS and CDR2 YFSETQ.

V gene TRBV20-1 combines with J gene TRBJ1-5; tentatively, D is TRBD1 (5 bases). V lost 0 bases, J lost 3 bases, and 9 bases lay in between. Germline CDR1 and CDR2: DFQATT and SNEGSKA (reference sequence). The CDR3 totals 14 residues. The CDR3 region is CSARDPGLNQPQHF. The DNA for the CDR3 is TGCAGTGCTAGAGATCCGGGGCTCAATCAGCCCCAGCATTTT.

V gene TRBV12-3 or TRBV12-4 combines with J gene TRBJ2-7, with TRBD1 as a possible D gene (6 bases). V gave up 7 bases and J gave up 0 bases, with 13 bases separating them. This CDR3 has 14 residues. As DNA, the CDR3 is TGTGCCAGCACTAAATCGGACAGCTCCTACGAGCAGTACTTC. Protein product: CASTKSDSSYEQYF.

This chain joins TRBV5-1 and TRBJ1-1; D gene ambiguous. CDR1 SGHRS and CDR2 YFSETQ come from the germline V gene. V shed 0 bases and J shed 6 bases, with 9 bases lying between them. The CDR3 is made up of 13 amino acids. Here the CDR3 reads CASSLGGVPEAFF. The DNA for the CDR3 is TGCGCCAGCAGCTTGGGGGGTGTCCCTGAAGCTTTCTTT.

This chain connects TRBV20-1 to TRBJ1-4; no clear D. Germline CDR1 reads DFQATT; CDR2 reads SNEGSKA (reference sequence). The CDR3 spans 16 residues. V lost 1 base, J lost 0 bases, and 12 bases lay in between. The CDR3 is CSARGRAEATNEKLFF. Written as DNA, the CDR3 is TGCAGTGCTAGAGGGCGGGCAGAAGCAACTAATGAAAAACTGTTTTTT.

The rearrangement links TRBV28 to TRBJ1-2; unclear D gene. Trimming took off 1 base at V and 5 bases at J, with 14 bases between the two ends. This CDR3 region has 15 residues. Looked up from germline, CDR1 is MDHEN and CDR2 is SYDVKM. CDR3 loop: CASSLSAAVLYGYTF. The CDR3 nucleotides are TGTGCCAGCAGTTTATCGGCAGCGGTGTTATATGGCTACACCTTC.

This chain connects TRBV5-6 to TRBJ2-1; D call uncertain. CDR3 size: 14 residues. The germline V and J ends were trimmed by 0 bases and 7 bases, with 11 bases remaining between them. Germline loops: CDR1 SGHDT, CDR2 YYEEEE. Written as DNA, the CDR3 is TGTGCCAGCAGCTTGGGGGCCAGCGTTAATGAGCAGTTCTTC. This codes for CASSLGASVNEQFF.

This clonotype appeared a few times. The chain links TRBV27 to TRBJ2-6; D is unclear. Germline loops: CDR1 MNHEY, CDR2 SMNVEV (reference sequence). V lost 3 bases to trimming and J lost 2 bases, with 5 bases between them. The length of the CDR3 is 14 residues. The CDR3 spells CASSFRAGANVLTF. The CDR3 bases are TGTGCCAGCAGTTTTAGGGCTGGGGCCAACGTCCTGACTTTC.

Only one count was recorded for this clonotype. The chain joins TRBV6-2 or TRBV6-3 to TRBJ2-4; TRBD2 aligns across 8 bases. The CDR3 covers 16 residues. V lost 4 bases and J lost 6; bases outside the gene matches: 11. CDR1 and CDR2 (germline): MNHEY, SVGEGT. CDR3 amino acids: CASSSPGLGATNIQYF. CDR3 sequence (DNA): TGTGCCAGCAGTTCCCCGGGACTAGGAGCGACAAACATTCAGTACTTC.

Many counts were recorded for this clonotype. CDR3 sequence (DNA): TGCAGCGTTGGACAGGGGGGACACGAGACCCAGTACTTC. Translated: CSVGQGGHETQYF. The genes are TRBV29-1 and TRBJ2-5; 9 bases fit TRBD1. V lost 4 bases to trimming and J lost 5 bases; unmatched junction nucleotides: 5. This CDR3 region has 13 residues. The germline gives CDR1 SQVTM, CDR2 ANQGSEA.

The chain combines TRBV3-1 with TRBJ1-1, with D unresolved. Trimming took off 2 bases at V and 2 bases at J, with 9 bases between the two ends. This CDR3 is 14 amino acids long. Per germline, CDR1 LGHDT and CDR2 YNNKEL (reference sequence). The CDR3 loop is CASSQSPANTEAFF. DNA of the CDR3: TGTGCCAGCAGCCAAAGCCCTGCTAACACTGAAGCTTTCTTT.

Only a few counts were recorded for this clonotype. The chain joins TRBV20-1 to TRBJ1-5; D is perhaps TRBD1 (6 bases). V lost 5 bases, J lost 0 bases, and 17 bases lay in between. The germline V gene encodes CDR1 DFQATT and CDR2 SNEGSKA (reference sequence). There are 16 residues in the CDR3. The CDR3 nucleotides read TGCAGTGCTCCGACAGGCAAAGAAGTTAGCAATCAGCCCCAGCATTTT. Encoded protein: CSAPTGKEVSNQPQHF.

This clonotype showed up just once. This may stem from a read error, because a much larger clone lies one nucleotide away. The J gene is TRBJ2-5, the V gene TRBV5-1; TRBD1 might be the D (6 bases). CDR1 SGHRS and CDR2 YFSETQ come from the germline V gene. The V and J ends lost 4 bases and 3 bases respectively, with 16 bases between them. The length of the CDR3 is 15 residues. This chain's CDR3 is CASSRGTLIEETQYF. The DNA of the CDR3 is TGCGCCAGCAGCAGGGGGACCCTCATCGAAGAGACCCAGTACTTC.

The rearrangement uses TRBV2 and TRBJ2-7, with 10 bases identical to TRBD2. This CDR3 contains 14 residues. Germline V gene lookup returns CDR1 SNHLY and CDR2 FYNNEI. J gave up 5 bases and V 5 bases, and 6 bases lay outside the gene matches. The CDR3: CASSQRTSGDEQYF. In nucleotides, the CDR3 is TGTGCCAGCAGTCAAAGGACTAGCGGAGACGAGCAGTACTTC.

This chain links TRBV3-1 with TRBJ2-7, with D possibly being TRBD1 (6 bases). The length of the CDR3 is 13 residues. CDR1 is LGHDT, CDR2 YNNKEL, per germline (reference sequence). With 4 bases removed from V and 2 bases from J, the gap between germline ends came to 9 bases. The CDR3 nucleotides are TGTGCCAGCAGCCGACAGGACCCCTACGAGCAGTACTTC. Protein sequence: CASSRQDPYEQYF.

The chain uses TRBV24-1 and TRBJ2-1; D perhaps matches TRBD2 (6 bases). V shed 4 bases and J shed 1 base, with 16 bases lying between them. This CDR3 spans 17 amino acids. From germline, CDR1 is KGHDR and CDR2 SFDVKD. CDR3 protein: CATSDPLLRGSYNEQFF. For the CDR3, the DNA is TGTGCCACCAGTGACCCGCTCCTCCGGGGGTCCTACAATGAGCAGTTCTTC.

The CDR3 region is CASSDQAGGYGYNEQFF. DNA of the CDR3: TGTGCCAGCAGTGATCAGGCAGGCGGTTACGGATACAATGAGCAGTTCTTC. The V gene is TRBV2, the J gene TRBJ2-1, with no clear D. Trimming cost V 3 bases and J 4 bases, with 19 bases left between them. CDR1 and CDR2 from the germline V gene are SNHLY and FYNNEI. The CDR3 extends over 17 amino acids. The full variable domain, in which reference TRBV2 and TRBJ2-1 provide the parts outside the CDR3, is EPEVTQTPSHQVTQMGQEVILRCVPISNHLYFYWYRQILGQKVEFLVSFYNNEISEKSEIFDDQFSVERPDGSNFTLKIRSTKLEDSAMYFCASSDQAGGYGYNEQFFGPGTRLTVL.

The CDR3 spells CASSFGGEGEKLFF. The CDR3 coding sequence is TGTGCCAGCAGTTTTGGCGGGGAGGGCGAAAAACTGTTTTTT. The chain carries TRBV27 and TRBJ1-4; D uncertain. In germline, CDR1 is MNHEY, CDR2 SMNVEV (reference sequence). The CDR3 contains 14 residues. V lost 3 bases and J lost 8, with 13 bases in between.

V and J are TRBV6-2 or TRBV6-3 and TRBJ1-2, with D unclear. V lost 6 bases and J 5 bases, leaving 16 bases between the germline ends. The CDR3 loop spans 14 amino acids. CDR1 MNHEY and CDR2 SVGEGT come from the germline V gene. The DNA for the CDR3 is TGTGCCAGCAGACCTCCAGGCCTAGGGTATGGCTACACCTTC. This codes for CASRPPGLGYGYTF.

The genes are TRBV2 and TRBJ2-5, with D possibly matching TRBD1 (5 bases). With 4 bases removed from V and 1 base from J, the gap between germline ends came to 10 bases. Germline loops: CDR1 SNHLY, CDR2 FYNNEI. The CDR3 has 14 residues. The CDR3 DNA sequence: TGTGCCAGCAGTGGGCGACAGACCCAAGAGACCCAGTACTTC. It is translated as CASSGRQTQETQYF.

This rearrangement joins TRBV5-1 to TRBJ1-2; TRBD1 matches 9 bases. The trim removed 4 bases at V and 7 bases at J, leaving 8 bases unmatched. This CDR3 is built from 14 residues. The V gene's germline CDR1 is SGHRS and CDR2 YFSETQ. This chain's CDR3 is CASSAEGTGFGYTF. The CDR3 DNA reads TGCGCCAGCAGCGCCGAAGGGACAGGGTTTGGCTACACCTTC.

The gene calls are TRBV7-9 and TRBJ2-7; 8 bases map to TRBD2. The CDR3 has 14 residues. CDR1 SEHNR and CDR2 FQNEAQ come from the germline V gene (reference sequence). V shed 5 bases, J shed 3 bases, and the junction held 6 bases outside the gene matches. CDR3 protein: CASSPLGGVYEQYF. The CDR3 nucleotides read TGTGCCAGCAGCCCCCTCGGGGGGGTCTACGAGCAGTACTTC.

The rearrangement uses TRBV3-1 and TRBJ2-4; 8 bases agree with TRBD1. The DNA end favors TRBJ2-7, so the J call may be wrong. This CDR3 has 13 amino acids. Germline-derived CDR1 and CDR2 are LGHDT and YNNKEL (reference sequence). In DNA, the CDR3 is TGTGCCAGCAGAAACAGGGGGACCTACGAGCAGTACTTC. Protein product: CASRNRGTYEQYF.

The chain is built from TRBV2 and TRBJ2-1, with 9 bases identical to TRBD1. CDR1 and CDR2 (germline): SNHLY, FYNNEI. Trimming cost V 4 bases and J 7 bases; bases outside gene matches: 8. This CDR3 comprises 15 residues. The CDR3 loop reads CASSVPGQGINEQFF. The CDR3 nucleotides read TGTGCCAGCAGTGTCCCGGGACAGGGTATTAATGAGCAGTTCTTC.

The sample holds a few counts of this clonotype. The V gene is TRBV6-5, the J gene TRBJ2-7; 9 nucleotides agree with TRBD1. This CDR3 is built from 13 residues. With 8 bases clipped from V and 4 bases from J, the junction kept 6 bases outside the gene matches. CDR1 is MNHEY and CDR2 is SVGAGI in the germline V gene. In DNA form, the CDR3 reads TGTGCCAGCGGACAGGGGAGAAGATACGAGCAGTACTTC. Translating it yields CASGQGRRYEQYF.

This clonotype was seen only a few times. The J gene is TRBJ1-2, the V gene TRBV6-4, with 7 bases identical to TRBD1. Per germline, CDR1 MRHNA and CDR2 SNTAGT. CDR3 length equals 14 residues. After removal of 5 bases from V and 4 bases from J, the junction contained 7 bases not matched to a gene. This chain's CDR3 is CASSPSRDSYGYTF. The CDR3 bases are TGTGCCAGCAGTCCTAGCCGGGACAGCTATGGCTACACCTTC.